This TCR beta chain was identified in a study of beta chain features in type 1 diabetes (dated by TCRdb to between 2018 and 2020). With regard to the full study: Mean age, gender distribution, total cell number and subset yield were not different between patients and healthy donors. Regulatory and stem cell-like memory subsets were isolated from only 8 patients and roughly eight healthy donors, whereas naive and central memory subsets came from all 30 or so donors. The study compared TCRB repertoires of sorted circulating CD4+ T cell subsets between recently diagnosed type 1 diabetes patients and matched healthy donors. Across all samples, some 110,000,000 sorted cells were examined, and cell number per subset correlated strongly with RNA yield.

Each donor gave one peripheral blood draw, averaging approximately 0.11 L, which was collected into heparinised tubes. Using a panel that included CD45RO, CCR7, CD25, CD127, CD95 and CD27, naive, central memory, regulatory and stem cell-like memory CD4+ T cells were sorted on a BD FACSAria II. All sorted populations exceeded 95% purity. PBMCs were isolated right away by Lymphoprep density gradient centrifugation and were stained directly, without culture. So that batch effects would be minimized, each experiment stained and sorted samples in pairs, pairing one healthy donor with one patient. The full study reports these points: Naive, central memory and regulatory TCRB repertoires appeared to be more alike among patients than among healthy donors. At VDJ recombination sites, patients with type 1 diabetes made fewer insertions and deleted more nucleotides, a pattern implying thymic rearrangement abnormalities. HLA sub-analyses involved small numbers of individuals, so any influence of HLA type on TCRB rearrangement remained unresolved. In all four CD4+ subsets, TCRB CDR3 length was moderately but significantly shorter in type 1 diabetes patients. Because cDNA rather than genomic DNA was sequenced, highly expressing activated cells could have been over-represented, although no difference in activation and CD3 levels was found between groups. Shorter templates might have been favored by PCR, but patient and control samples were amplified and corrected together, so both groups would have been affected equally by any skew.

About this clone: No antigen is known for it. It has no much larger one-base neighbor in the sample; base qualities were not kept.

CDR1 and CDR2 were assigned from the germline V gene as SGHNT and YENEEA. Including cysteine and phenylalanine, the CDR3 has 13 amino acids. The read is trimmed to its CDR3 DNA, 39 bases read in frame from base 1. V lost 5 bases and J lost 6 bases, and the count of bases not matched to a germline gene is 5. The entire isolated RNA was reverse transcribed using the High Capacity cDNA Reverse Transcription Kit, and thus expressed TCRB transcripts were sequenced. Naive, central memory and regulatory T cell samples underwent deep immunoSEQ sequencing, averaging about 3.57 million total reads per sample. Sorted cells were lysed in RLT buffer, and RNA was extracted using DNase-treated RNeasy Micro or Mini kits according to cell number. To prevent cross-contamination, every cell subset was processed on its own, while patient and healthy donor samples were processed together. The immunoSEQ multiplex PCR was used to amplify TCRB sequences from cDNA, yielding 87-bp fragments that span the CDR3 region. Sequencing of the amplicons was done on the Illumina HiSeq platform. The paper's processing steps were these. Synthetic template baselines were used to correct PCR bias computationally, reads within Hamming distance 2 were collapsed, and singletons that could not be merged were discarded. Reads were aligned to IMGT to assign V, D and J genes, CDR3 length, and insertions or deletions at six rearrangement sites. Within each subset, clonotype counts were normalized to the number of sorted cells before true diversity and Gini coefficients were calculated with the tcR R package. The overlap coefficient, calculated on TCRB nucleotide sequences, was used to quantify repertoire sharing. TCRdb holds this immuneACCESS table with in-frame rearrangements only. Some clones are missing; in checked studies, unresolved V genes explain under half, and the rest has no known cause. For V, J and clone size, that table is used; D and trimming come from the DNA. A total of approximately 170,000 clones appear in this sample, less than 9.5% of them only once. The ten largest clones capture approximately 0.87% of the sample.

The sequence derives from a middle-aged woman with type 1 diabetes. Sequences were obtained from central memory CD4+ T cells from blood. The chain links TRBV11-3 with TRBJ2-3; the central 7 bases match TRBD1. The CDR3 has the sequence CASSRGQTDTQYF. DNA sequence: TGTGCCAGCAGCAGGGGACAGACGGATACGCAGTATTTT.